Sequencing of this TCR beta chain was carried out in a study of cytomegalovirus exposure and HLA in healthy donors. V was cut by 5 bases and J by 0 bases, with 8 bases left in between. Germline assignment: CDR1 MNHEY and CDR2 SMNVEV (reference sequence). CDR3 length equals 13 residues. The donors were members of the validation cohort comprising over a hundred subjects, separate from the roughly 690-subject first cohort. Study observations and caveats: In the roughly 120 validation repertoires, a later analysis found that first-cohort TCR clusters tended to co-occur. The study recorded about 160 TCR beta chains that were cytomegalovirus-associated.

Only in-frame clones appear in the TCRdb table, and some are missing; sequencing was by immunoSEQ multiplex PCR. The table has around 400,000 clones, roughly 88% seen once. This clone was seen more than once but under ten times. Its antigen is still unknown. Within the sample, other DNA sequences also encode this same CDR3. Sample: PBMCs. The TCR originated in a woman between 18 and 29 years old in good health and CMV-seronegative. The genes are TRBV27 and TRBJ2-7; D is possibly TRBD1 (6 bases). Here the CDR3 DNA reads TGTGCCAGCAGTCCACAGGGCTCCTACGAGCAGTACTTC. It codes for CASSPQGSYEQYF.